This T cell receptor (beta chain) was found in a study of molecular identifiers for immune sequencing clone quantification. General study points: Even with some 990,000 naive cells present, spiked Jurkat TCR RNA from one cell was reportedly detectable.

A CD8+CD4-CCR7+CD45RA+ gate was used to sort naive CD8 T cells. TCRdb re-derived calls from the PCR reads in MiXCR, one entry per CDR3 protein. The table has about 65,000 distinct CDR3 sequences, around 17% seen once. This clonotype was detected a few times. No antigen is known for it. The CDR3 covers 16 residues. The V end lost 1 base, the J end lost 0 bases, and 12 bases lay between the germline ends. Germline CDR1 DFQATT, CDR2 SNEGSKA (reference sequence). The sequence derives from a human donor in good health. Some libraries in this study had Jurkat cell RNA spiked in. Sequencing used naive CD8+ T cells from blood, with Jurkat cell RNA spiked in. Stated subset: FACS-sorted CD8+CD4-CCR7+CD45RA+ naive T cells. The rearrangement uses TRBV20-1 and TRBJ1-4, with unresolved D. The CDR3 coding sequence is TGCAGTGCTAGAGTGAGAGCAAAAGCAACTAATGAAAAACTGTTTTTT. Its translation: CSARVRAKATNEKLFF.